These 7 T cell receptor beta chains were sequenced from one sample in a study of cytomegalovirus exposure and HLA in healthy donors. 13 Jbeta primers and 60 Vbeta primers were used for the PCR. Data came from immunoSEQ multiplex PCR; TCRdb stores just in-frame clones and leaves some out. The sample consists of 90,000 to 150,000 clones, more than 60% of them appearing once. Sequencing input: PBMCs. Source of these receptors: a female donor in good health and CMV-seronegative.

On this clone itself: At one end, the junction sequence differs from germline, possibly due to a read error. The rearrangement links TRBV30 to TRBJ2-7; no firm D call. Germline V lookup: CDR1 GTSNPN, CDR2 SVGIG (reference sequence). The CDR3 length is 12 residues. The CDR3 nucleotides read TGTGCCTGGAGTGTACACGGCTACGAGCGGTACTTC. Translation gives CAWSVHGYERYF.

This clone was seen a few times. The CDR3, as DNA: TGCGCCAGCAGCCAAGATTGGACTAGCGGGGGGAACGAGCAGTACTTC. It codes for CASSQDWTSGGNEQYF. The chain couples TRBV4-3 to TRBJ2-7, with TRBD2 matching over 14 bases. The V and J ends lost 0 bases and 5 bases, in that order; junction bases with no gene match: 3. The germline CDR1 and CDR2 sequences are LGHNA and YSLEER. The CDR3 is made up of 16 amino acids.

The V call is TRBV19, the J call TRBJ2-7; 7 bases line up with TRBD1. The CDR3 consists of 13 residues. Looked up from germline, CDR1 is LNHDA and CDR2 is SQIVND (reference sequence). V lost 3 bases and J lost 5; bases outside the gene matches: 4. The CDR3 coding sequence is TGTGCCAGTAGTATTAGGGGGCTTGACGAGCAGTACTTC. It encodes CASSIRGLDEQYF.

This clone was seen a handful of times. The rearrangement uses TRBV4-2 and TRBJ1-2; D call uncertain. Germline-derived CDR1 and CDR2 are LGHNA and YNFKEQ. The CDR3 has 15 residues. Trimming took off 0 bases at V and 2 bases at J, with 10 bases between the two ends. The CDR3 protein is CASSQDPERNYGYTF. The CDR3 DNA is TGTGCCAGCAGCCAAGACCCCGAGCGGAACTATGGCTACACCTTC.

This rearrangement joins TRBV7-9 to TRBJ2-3; TRBD2 is a possible D gene (6 bases). This CDR3 has 15 residues. The germline gives CDR1 SEHNR, CDR2 FQNEAQ (reference sequence). Trimming left V 8 bases short and J 1 base short, with 16 bases between. The CDR3 sequence is CASSALASGTDTQYF. CDR3 DNA: TGTGCCAGCTCGGCCCTGGCTAGCGGCACAGATACGCAGTATTTT.

The chain uses TRBV2 and TRBJ1-2; D perhaps matches TRBD1 (5 bases). Germline V gene sequence: CDR1 SNHLY, CDR2 FYNNEI. This CDR3 contains 13 residues. The V end lost 3 bases, the J end lost 8 bases, and 13 bases lay between the germline ends. CDR3 in DNA: TGTGCCAGCAGTGATAGCGGAGGGGACGGCTACACCTTC. This codes for CASSDSGGDGYTF.

The V gene is TRBV6-6, the J gene TRBJ2-4, with D maybe TRBD2 (7 bases). This CDR3 is built from 15 residues. Trimming left V 9 bases short and J 0 bases short, with 15 bases between. Germline values: CDR1 MNHNY, CDR2 SVGAGI (reference sequence). The CDR3 DNA reads TGTGCCAGAGGAGGGGGGGACCTAGCCAAAAACATTCAGTACTTC. Protein product: CARGGGDLAKNIQYF.